These 8 T cell receptor beta chains share one sample of origin, sequenced in a study of cytomegalovirus exposure and HLA in healthy donors (dated by TCRdb to 2017 to 2019). To prepare the library, the immunoSEQ multiplex PCR assay was applied. A mixture of 60 forward primers for TCR Vbeta segments and 13 reverse primers for TCR Jbeta segments was used in the multiplex PCR. In its TCRdb copy, this immuneACCESS table keeps in-frame sequences only and misses some clones. Where compared with another copy, unresolved V genes explain less than half of these, and the others have no known cause. The sample table contains some 98,000 clones; only one count was recorded for over 75% of them. The top ten hold 3.7% of the sample. The source material was PBMCs. These TCRs come from a female donor in good health and CMV-seropositive.

DNA of the CDR3: TGTGCCAGCAGCTCCCTACAGTCTCCCTACGAGCAGTACTTC. Translating it yields CASSSLQSPYEQYF. The genes are TRBV11-2 and TRBJ2-7; no firm D call. V was shortened by 4 bases and J by 2 bases, with 12 bases between the two germline ends. This CDR3 region has 14 residues. Germline-derived CDR1 and CDR2 are SGHAT and FQNNGV.

This clone occurred a few times. This chain joins TRBV7-9 and TRBJ1-2, with 7 bases matching TRBD1. The CDR3 has 14 amino acids. Trimming took 6 bases from V and 5 from J; bases not matched to a gene: 9. Germline CDR1 and CDR2: SEHNR and FQNEAQ (reference sequence). The CDR3 region has the DNA TGTGCCAGCAGTGCAACAGGGGCCCCGTATGGCTACACCTTC. Protein: CASSATGAPYGYTF.

V and J are TRBV28 and TRBJ1-1; 7 bases are a match to TRBD1. The CDR3 is 15 residues long. Germline V CDR1 and CDR2: MDHEN, SYDVKM. V lost 5 bases, J lost 4 bases, and 10 bases stayed unmatched. The CDR3 sequence is CASSPADREVTEAFF. As DNA, the CDR3 is TGTGCCAGCAGTCCCGCCGACAGGGAGGTCACTGAAGCTTTCTTT.

The rearrangement uses TRBV7-6 and TRBJ2-2; D may be TRBD1 (5 bases). CDR1 SGHVS and CDR2 FNYEAQ come from the germline V gene. The CDR3 is 15 residues long. The germline V and J ends were trimmed by 1 base and 3 bases, with 9 bases remaining between them. The CDR3 loop reads CASSLEPTDTGELFF. CDR3 nucleotide sequence: TGTGCCAGCAGCTTAGAACCGACAGACACCGGGGAGCTGTTTTTT. The full variable domain, in which reference TRBV7-6 and TRBJ2-2 provide the parts outside the CDR3, is GAGVSQSPRYKVTKRGQDVALRCDPISGHVSLYWYRQALGQGPEFLTYFNYEAQQDKSGLPNDRFSAERPEGSISTLTIQRTEQRDSAMYRCASSLEPTDTGELFFGEGSRLTVL.

The chain recombines TRBV6-1 with TRBJ1-2; 12 bases line up with TRBD1. Germline V gene lookup returns CDR1 MNHNS and CDR2 SASEGT. This CDR3 spans 14 amino acids. V lost 11 bases and J lost 8; bases outside the gene matches: 12. CDR3 protein: CAGEGFGTGGGYTF. Written as DNA, the CDR3 is TGTGCCGGAGAGGGATTCGGGACAGGGGGCGGCTACACCTTC.

The sample holds a few counts of this clone. The rearrangement uses TRBV28 and TRBJ2-7, with D possibly being TRBD1 (5 bases). The ends were cut back, 6 bases at V and 2 bases at J, with 11 bases in the middle. Per germline, CDR1 MDHEN and CDR2 SYDVKM. The CDR3 covers 13 residues. The CDR3 region is CASRNTGAYEQYF. CDR3 nucleotide sequence: TGTGCCAGCAGGAACACAGGTGCCTACGAGCAGTACTTC.

The chain carries TRBV28 and TRBJ1-5, with 9 bases lining up with TRBD1. The CDR3 consists of 14 residues. The V segment lost 7 bases and the J segment 5 bases; nucleotides outside the gene matches: 6. Germline V gene data show CDR1 as MDHEN and CDR2 as SYDVKM. CDR3 bases: TGTGCCAGCATCGGGACAGGGACGGATCAGCCCCAGCATTTT. As protein: CASIGTGTDQPQHF.

The rearrangement joins TRBV29-1 to TRBJ2-3; D unclear. CDR1 is SQVTM and CDR2 is ANQGSEA in the germline V gene. With 3 bases removed from V and 5 bases from J, the gap between germline ends came to 12 bases. The CDR3 has 13 residues. CDR3 DNA: TGCAGCGTTGAGTACGGTTCAGGAGATACGCAGTATTTT. Translation gives CSVEYGSGDTQYF.